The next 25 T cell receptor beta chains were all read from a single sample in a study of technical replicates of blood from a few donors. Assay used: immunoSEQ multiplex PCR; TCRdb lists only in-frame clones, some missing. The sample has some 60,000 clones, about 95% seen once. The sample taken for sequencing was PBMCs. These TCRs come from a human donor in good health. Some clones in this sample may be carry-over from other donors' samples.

CDR3 amino acids: CASSLGQGITDTQYF. DNA of the CDR3: TGTGCCAGCAGCTTGGGACAGGGGATCACAGATACGCAGTATTTT. This chain uses TRBV11-3 with TRBJ2-3; TRBD1 matches at 10 bases. This CDR3 has 15 residues. V shed 3 bases and J 2 bases; nucleotides not matched to a gene: 2. CDR1 is SGHNT, CDR2 YENEEA, per germline.

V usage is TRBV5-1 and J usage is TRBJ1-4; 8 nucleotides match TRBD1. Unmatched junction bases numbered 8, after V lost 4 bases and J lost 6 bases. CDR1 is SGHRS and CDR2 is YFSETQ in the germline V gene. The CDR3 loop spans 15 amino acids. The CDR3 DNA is TGCGCCAGCAGCACACAGGGGGGCTTTCATGAAAAACTGTTTTTT. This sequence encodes CASSTQGGFHEKLFF.

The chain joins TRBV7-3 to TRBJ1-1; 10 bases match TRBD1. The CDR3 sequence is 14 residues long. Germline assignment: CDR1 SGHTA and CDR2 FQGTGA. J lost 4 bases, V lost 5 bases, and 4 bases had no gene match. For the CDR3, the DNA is TGTGCCAGCAGCCGACAGGGGGCTGGCACTGAAGCTTTCTTT. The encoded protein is CASSRQGAGTEAFF.

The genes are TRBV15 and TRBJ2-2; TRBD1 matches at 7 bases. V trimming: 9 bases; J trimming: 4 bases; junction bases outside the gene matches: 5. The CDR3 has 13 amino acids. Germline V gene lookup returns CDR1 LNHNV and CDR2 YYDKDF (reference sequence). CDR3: CATPGQPTGELFF. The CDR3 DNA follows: TGTGCCACACCGGGACAGCCCACCGGGGAGCTGTTTTTT.

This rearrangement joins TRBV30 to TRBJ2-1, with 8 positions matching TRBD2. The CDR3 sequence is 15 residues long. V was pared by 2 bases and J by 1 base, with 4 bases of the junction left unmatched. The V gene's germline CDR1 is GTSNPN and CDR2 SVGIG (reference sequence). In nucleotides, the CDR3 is TGTGCCTGGAGTTTAGCGGGAAGGTCCTACAATGAGCAGTTCTTC. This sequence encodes CAWSLAGRSYNEQFF. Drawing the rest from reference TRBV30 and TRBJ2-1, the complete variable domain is SQTIHQWPATLVQPVGSPLSLECTVEGTSNPNLYWYRQAAGRGLQLLFYSVGIGQISSEVPQNLSASRPQDRQFILSSKKLLLSDSGFYLCAWSLAGRSYNEQFFGPGTRLTVL.

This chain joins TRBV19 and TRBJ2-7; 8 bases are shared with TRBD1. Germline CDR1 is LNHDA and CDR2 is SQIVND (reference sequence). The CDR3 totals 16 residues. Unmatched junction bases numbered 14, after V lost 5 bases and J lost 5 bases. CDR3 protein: CASSEQGGRRTNEQYF. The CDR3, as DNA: TGTGCCAGTAGTGAACAGGGGGGTCGACGAACCAACGAGCAGTACTTC. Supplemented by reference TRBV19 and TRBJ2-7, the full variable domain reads DGGITQSPKYLFRKEGQNVTLSCEQNLNHDAMYWYRQDPGQGLRLIYYSQIVNDFQKGDIAEGYSVSREKKESFPLTVTSAQKNPTAFYLCASSEQGGRRTNEQYFGPGTRLTVT.

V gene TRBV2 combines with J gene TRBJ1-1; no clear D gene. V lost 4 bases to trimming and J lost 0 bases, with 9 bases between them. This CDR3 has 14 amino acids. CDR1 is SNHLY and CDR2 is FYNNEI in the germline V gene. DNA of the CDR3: TGTGCCAGCAGTGCCCAGATAATGAACACTGAAGCTTTCTTT. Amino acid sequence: CASSAQIMNTEAFF. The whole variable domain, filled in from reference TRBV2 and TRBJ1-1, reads EPEVTQTPSHQVTQMGQEVILRCVPISNHLYFYWYRQILGQKVEFLVSFYNNEISEKSEIFDDQFSVERPDGSNFTLKIRSTKLEDSAMYFCASSAQIMNTEAFFGQGTRLTVV.

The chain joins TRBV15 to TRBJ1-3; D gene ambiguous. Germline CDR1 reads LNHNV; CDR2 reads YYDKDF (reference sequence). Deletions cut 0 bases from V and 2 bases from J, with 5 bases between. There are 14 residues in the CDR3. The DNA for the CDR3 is TGTGCCACCAGCAGAGAAGCTACTGGAAACACCATATATTTT. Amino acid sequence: CATSREATGNTIYF. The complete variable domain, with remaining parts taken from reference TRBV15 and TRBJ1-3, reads DAMVIQNPRYQVTQFGKPVTLSCSQTLNHNVMYWYQQKSSQAPKLLFHYYDKDFNNEADTPDNFQSRRPNTSFCFLDIRSPGLGDTAMYLCATSREATGNTIYFGEGSWLTVV.

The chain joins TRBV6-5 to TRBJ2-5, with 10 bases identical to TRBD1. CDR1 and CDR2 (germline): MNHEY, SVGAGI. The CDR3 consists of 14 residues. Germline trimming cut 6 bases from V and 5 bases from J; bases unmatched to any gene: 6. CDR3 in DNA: TGTGCCAGCAGCCACGACAGGGGGCGGGAGACCCAGTACTTC. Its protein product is CASSHDRGRETQYF.

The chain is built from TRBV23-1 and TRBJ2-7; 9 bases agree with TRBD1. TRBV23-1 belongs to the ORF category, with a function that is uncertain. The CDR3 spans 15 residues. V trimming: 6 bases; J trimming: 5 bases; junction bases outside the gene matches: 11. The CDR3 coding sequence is TGCGCCAGCAGCCTGGACAGGGGAGGTAAGAACGAGCAGTACTTC. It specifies CASSLDRGGKNEQYF.

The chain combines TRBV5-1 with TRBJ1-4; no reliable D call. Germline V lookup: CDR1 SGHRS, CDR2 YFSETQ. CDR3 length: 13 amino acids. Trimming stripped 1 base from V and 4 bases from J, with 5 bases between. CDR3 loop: CASSLNSNEKLFF. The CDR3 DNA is TGCGCCAGCAGCTTGAACAGTAATGAAAAACTGTTTTTT. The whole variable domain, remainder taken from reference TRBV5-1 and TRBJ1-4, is KAGVTQTPRYLIKTRGQQVTLSCSPISGHRSVSWYQQTPGQGLQFLFEYFSETQRNKGNFPGRFSGRQFSNSRSEMNVSTLELGDSALYLCASSLNSNEKLFFGSGTQLSVL.

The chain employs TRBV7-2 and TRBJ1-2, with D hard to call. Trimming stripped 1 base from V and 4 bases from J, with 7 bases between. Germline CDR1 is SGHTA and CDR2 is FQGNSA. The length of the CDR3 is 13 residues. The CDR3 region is CASSLGASYGYTF. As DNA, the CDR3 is TGTGCCAGCAGCTTAGGTGCCAGCTATGGCTACACCTTC.

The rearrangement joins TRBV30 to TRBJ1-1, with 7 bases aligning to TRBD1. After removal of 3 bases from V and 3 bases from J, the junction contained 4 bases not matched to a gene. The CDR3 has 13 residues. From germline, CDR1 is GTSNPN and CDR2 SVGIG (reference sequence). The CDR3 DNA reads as TGTGCCTGGAGCCCCAGGGGGTACACTGAAGCTTTCTTT. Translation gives CAWSPRGYTEAFF. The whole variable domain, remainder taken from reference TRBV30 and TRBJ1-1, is SQTIHQWPATLVQPVGSPLSLECTVEGTSNPNLYWYRQAAGRGLQLLFYSVGIGQISSEVPQNLSASRPQDRQFILSSKKLLLSDSGFYLCAWSPRGYTEAFFGQGTRLTVV.

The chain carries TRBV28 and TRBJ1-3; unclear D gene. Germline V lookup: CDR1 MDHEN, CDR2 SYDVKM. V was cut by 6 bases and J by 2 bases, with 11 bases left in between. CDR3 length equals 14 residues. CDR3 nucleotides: TGTGCCAGCAGATGGGGAGGGCCTGGAAACACCATATATTTT. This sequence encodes CASRWGGPGNTIYF.

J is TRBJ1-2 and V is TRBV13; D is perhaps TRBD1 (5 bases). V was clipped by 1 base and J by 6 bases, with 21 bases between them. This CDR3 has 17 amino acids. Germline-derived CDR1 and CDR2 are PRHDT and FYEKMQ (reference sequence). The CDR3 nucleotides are TGTGCCAGCAGCTTAGAGGCGGGGGGACCCTACGGGAATGGCTACACCTTC. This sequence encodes CASSLEAGGPYGNGYTF. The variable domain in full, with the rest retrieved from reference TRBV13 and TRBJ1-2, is AAGVIQSPRHLIKEKRETATLKCYPIPRHDTVYWYQQGPGQDPQFLISFYEKMQSDKGSIPDRFSAQQFSDYHSELNMSSLELGDSALYFCASSLEAGGPYGNGYTFGSGTRLTVV.

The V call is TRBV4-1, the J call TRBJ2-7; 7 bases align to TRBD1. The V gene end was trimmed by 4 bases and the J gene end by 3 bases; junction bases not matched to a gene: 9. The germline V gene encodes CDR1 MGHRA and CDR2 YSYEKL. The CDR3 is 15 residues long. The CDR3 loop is CASSRQTGTDYEQYF. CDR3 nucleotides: TGCGCCAGCAGCCGACAAACCGGGACAGACTACGAGCAGTACTTC.

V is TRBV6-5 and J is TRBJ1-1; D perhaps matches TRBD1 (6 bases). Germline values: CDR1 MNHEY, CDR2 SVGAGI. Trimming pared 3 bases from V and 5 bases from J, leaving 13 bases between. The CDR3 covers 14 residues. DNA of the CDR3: TGTGCCAGCAGTTATCGCACAGGGCGTACTGAAGCTTTCTTT. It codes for CASSYRTGRTEAFF.

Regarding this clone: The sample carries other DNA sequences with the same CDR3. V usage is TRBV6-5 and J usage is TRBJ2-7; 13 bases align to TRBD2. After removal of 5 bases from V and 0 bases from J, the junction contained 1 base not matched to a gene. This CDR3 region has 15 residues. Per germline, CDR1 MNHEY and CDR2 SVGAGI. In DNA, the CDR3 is TGTGCCAGCAGTAGGACTAGCGGGAGCTCCTACGAGCAGTACTTC. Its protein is CASSRTSGSSYEQYF.

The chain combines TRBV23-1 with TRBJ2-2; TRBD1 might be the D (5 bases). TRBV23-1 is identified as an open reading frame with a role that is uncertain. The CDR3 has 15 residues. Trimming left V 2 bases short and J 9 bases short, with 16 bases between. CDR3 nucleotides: TGCGCCAGCAGTCAAGGGGCCTGTGTCGGCCGGGAGCTGTTTTTT. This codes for CASSQGACVGRELFF.

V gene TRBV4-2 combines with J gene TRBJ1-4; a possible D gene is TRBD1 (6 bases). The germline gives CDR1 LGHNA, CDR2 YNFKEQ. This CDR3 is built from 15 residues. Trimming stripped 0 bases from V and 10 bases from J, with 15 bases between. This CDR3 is CASSQDRGASGKLFF. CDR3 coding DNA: TGTGCCAGCAGCCAAGATCGGGGGGCCTCCGGAAAACTGTTTTTT.

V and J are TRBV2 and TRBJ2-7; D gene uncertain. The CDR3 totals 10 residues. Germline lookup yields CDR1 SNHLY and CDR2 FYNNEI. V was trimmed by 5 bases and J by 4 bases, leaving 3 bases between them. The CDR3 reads CASSRYEQYF. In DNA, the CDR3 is TGTGCCAGCAGTCGGTACGAGCAGTACTTC.

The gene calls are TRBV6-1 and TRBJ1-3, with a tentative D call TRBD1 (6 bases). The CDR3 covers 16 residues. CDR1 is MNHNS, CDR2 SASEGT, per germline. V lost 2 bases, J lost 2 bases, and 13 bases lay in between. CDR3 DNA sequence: TGTGCCAGCAGTGAAACGGGGGGCAGGGCTGGAAACACCATATATTTT. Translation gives CASSETGGRAGNTIYF.

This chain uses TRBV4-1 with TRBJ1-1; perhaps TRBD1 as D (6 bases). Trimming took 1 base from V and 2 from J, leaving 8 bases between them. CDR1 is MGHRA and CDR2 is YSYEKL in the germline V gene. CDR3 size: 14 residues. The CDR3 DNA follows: TGCGCCAGCAGCCAAGCACAGGGTAACACTGAAGCTTTCTTT. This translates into CASSQAQGNTEAFF.

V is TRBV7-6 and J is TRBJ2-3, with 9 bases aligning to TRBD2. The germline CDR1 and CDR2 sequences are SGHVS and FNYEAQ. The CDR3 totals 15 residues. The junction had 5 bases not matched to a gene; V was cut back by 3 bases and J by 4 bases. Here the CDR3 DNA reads TGTGCCAGCAGCTTTAGCAGCGGGAGGTCAGATACGCAGTATTTT. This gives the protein CASSFSSGRSDTQYF.

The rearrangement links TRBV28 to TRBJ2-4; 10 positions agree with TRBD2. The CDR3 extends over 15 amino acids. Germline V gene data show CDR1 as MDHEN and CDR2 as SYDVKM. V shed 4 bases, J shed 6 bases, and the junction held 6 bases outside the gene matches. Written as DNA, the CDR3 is TGTGCCAGCAGTTCCTTTTTAGCGGGGGGAAACATTCAGTACTTC. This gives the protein CASSSFLAGGNIQYF.